These T cell receptor beta chains were read from a single sample in a study of T cells after yellow fever vaccination. TCRdb itself ran the 5' RACE reads through MiXCR, one entry per CDR3 protein. The sample has roughly 250,000 distinct CDR3 sequences; under 15% are singletons. The sequencing here drew on CD4+ T cells sorted from PBMCs, taken 45 days after the yellow fever booster vaccination. These receptors were taken from a man aged 25-40 years who received the YFV17D yellow fever vaccine. CDR3s include the opening cysteine and the closing phenylalanine or tryptophan. Fields, in order: CDR3 length, J gene, clone size, D gene, V gene, CDR3 DNA, CDR3 protein. D genes are given only for firm matches. Size is omitted from some rows. Given values are once, few, many or a class for expanded clones.

length: 14; J: TRBJ1-2; size: many; D: NA; V: TRBV5-1; DNA: TGCGCCAGCAGCACCGGGACGGCTAACTATGGCTACACCTTC; CDR3: CASSTGTANYGYTF
length: 15; J: TRBJ1-1; size: NA; D: NA; V: TRBV25-1; DNA: TGTGCCAGCAGTGAAGGACACCCCTCGACCACTGAAGCTTTCTTT; CDR3: CASSEGHPSTTEAFF
length: 13; J: TRBJ2-7; size: NA; D: NA; V: TRBV7-2; DNA: TGTGCCAGCAGATTAGCTAGCAGGTACGAGCAGTACTTC; CDR3: CASRLASRYEQYF
length: 16; J: TRBJ2-7; size: NA; D: TRBD2; V: TRBV7-2; DNA: TGTGCCAGCAGCTTGGGACTAGCGGGAGACTCCTACGAGCAGTACTTC; CDR3: CASSLGLAGDSYEQYF
length: 13; J: TRBJ2-1; size: many; D: TRBD1; V: TRBV20-1; DNA: TGCAGTCCCTCGGGACAGACCGACAATGAGCAGTTCTTC; CDR3: CSPSGQTDNEQFF
length: 16; J: TRBJ1-2; size: NA; D: TRBD1; V: TRBV28; DNA: TGTGCCAGCAGTTTCTCCCGGGACAGTGCACCTGGGGGCTACACCTTC; CDR3: CASSFSRDSAPGGYTF
length: 15; J: TRBJ1-6; size: many; D: TRBD1; V: TRBV6-1; DNA: TGTGCCAGCCGGGAGGAGGGACAGGATAATTCACCCCTCCACTTT; CDR3: CASREEGQDNSPLHF
length: 15; J: TRBJ1-4; size: NA; D: NA; V: TRBV15; DNA: TGTGCCACCAGCAGAGAGGGGCAGGGGACTGAAAAACTGTTTTTT; CDR3: CATSREGQGTEKLFF
length: 14; J: TRBJ2-7; size: NA; D: NA; V: TRBV12-3/TRBV12-4; DNA: TGTGCCAGCAGTTTTTGGGGCCCCTCCTACGAGCAGTACTTC; CDR3: CASSFWGPSYEQYF
length: 11; J: TRBJ2-1; size: many; D: NA; V: TRBV12-3/TRBV12-4; DNA: TGTGCCAGCAGTAGAGGGAATGAGCAGTTCTTC; CDR3: CASSRGNEQFF
length: 13; J: TRBJ2-7; size: many; D: NA; V: TRBV2; DNA: TGTGCCACCTCGACCCGGGAAGGCGGCGAGCAGTACTTC; CDR3: CATSTREGGEQYF
length: 14; J: TRBJ2-5; size: few; D: NA; V: TRBV6-5; DNA: TGTGCCAGCAGTTACTCAGGGGGCCAAGAGACCCAGTACTTC; CDR3: CASSYSGGQETQYF
length: 15; J: TRBJ2-1; size: NA; D: NA; V: TRBV15; DNA: TGTGCCACCAGCAGGGACCGCACCCTTGGCGATGAGCAGTTCTTC; CDR3: CATSRDRTLGDEQFF
length: 15; J: TRBJ2-1; size: NA; D: TRBD2; V: TRBV3-1; DNA: TGTGCCAGCAGCCTTAGCGGGGGCATCTACAATGAGCAGTTCTTC; CDR3: CASSLSGGIYNEQFF
length: 15; J: TRBJ2-1; size: NA; D: NA; V: TRBV7-9; DNA: TGTGCCAGCAGCGAGGTCGGGACAAGGCTATATGAGCAGTTCTTC; CDR3: CASSEVGTRLYEQFF
length: 13; J: TRBJ2-3; size: many; D: NA; V: TRBV12-3/TRBV12-4; DNA: TGTGCCAGCAGTTTCGGGGGCACAGATACGCAGTATTTT; CDR3: CASSFGGTDTQYF
length: 13; J: TRBJ2-7; size: few; D: TRBD2; V: TRBV10-3; DNA: TGTGCCATCAGGTTAGCGGGAGGGGACGAGCAGTACTTC; CDR3: CAIRLAGGDEQYF
length: 13; J: TRBJ2-7; size: NA; D: NA; V: TRBV18; DNA: TGTGCCAGCTCACCACCAGGGAACTACGAGCAGTACTTC; CDR3: CASSPPGNYEQYF
length: 16; J: TRBJ2-2; size: few; D: NA; V: TRBV6-2/TRBV6-3; DNA: TGTGCCAGCAGTTATACAAGCATTTCGAACACCGGGGAGCTGTTTTTT; CDR3: CASSYTSISNTGELFF
length: 15; J: TRBJ2-7; size: few; D: NA; V: TRBV5-1; DNA: TGCGCCAGCAGCCCGTCCTTGGGGAGCTCCTACGAGCAGTACTTC; CDR3: CASSPSLGSSYEQYF
length: 14; J: TRBJ2-5; size: NA; D: TRBD2; V: TRBV6-2/TRBV6-3; DNA: TGTGCCAGCAGTAGGCGGGAGAGGTGGGAGACCCAGTACTTC; CDR3: CASSRRERWETQYF
length: 13; J: TRBJ2-3; size: NA; D: NA; V: TRBV9; DNA: TGTGCCAGCAGCGGGAGGACCACAGATACGCAGTATTTT; CDR3: CASSGRTTDTQYF
length: 13; J: TRBJ2-1; size: few; D: TRBD2; V: TRBV6-5; DNA: TGTGCCACCCTGGGACTAGCGGGAGGTGAGCAGTTCTTC; CDR3: CATLGLAGGEQFF
length: 19; J: TRBJ2-3; size: NA; D: TRBD1; V: TRBV12-3/TRBV12-4; DNA: TGTGCCAGCAGTTTATGGGGAATTAAGGGACAGGAAAGCACAGATACGCAGTATTTT; CDR3: CASSLWGIKGQESTDTQYF
length: 13; J: TRBJ1-2; size: few; D: NA; V: TRBV20-1; DNA: TGCAGTGCTAAGAGCAGGTTGAACTATGGCTACACCTTC; CDR3: CSAKSRLNYGYTF
length: 14; J: TRBJ1-1; size: many; D: NA; V: TRBV5-5; DNA: TGTGCCAGCAGCTCCCGTGGGCAGCTTGGGGTGGCTTTCTTT; CDR3: CASSSRGQLGVAFF
length: 16; J: TRBJ2-3; size: few; D: TRBD2; V: TRBV7-2; DNA: TGTGCCAGCAGCCGGCCCCGGGGAGGGGGCACAGATACGCAGTATTTT; CDR3: CASSRPRGGGTDTQYF
length: 15; J: TRBJ1-6; size: NA; D: TRBD1; V: TRBV12-3/TRBV12-4; DNA: TGTGCCAGCAGTCGGACGGGACAGAGGAATTCACCCCTCCACTTT; CDR3: CASSRTGQRNSPLHF
length: 15; J: TRBJ2-7; size: few; D: TRBD2; V: TRBV20-1; DNA: TGCAGTGCTAGGGCGATGGGTAGCGGGATCTACGAGCAGTACTTC; CDR3: CSARAMGSGIYEQYF
length: 15; J: TRBJ2-7; size: NA; D: NA; V: TRBV7-2; DNA: TGTGCCAGCAGCTTACCAGGGTTGGCGACGAGCGAGCAGTACTTC; CDR3: CASSLPGLATSEQYF
length: 11; J: TRBJ1-1; size: NA; D: NA; V: TRBV12-3/TRBV12-4; DNA: TGTGACAGCAGTTCCATACTTGAGGCTTTCTTT; CDR3: CDSSSILEAFF
length: 16; J: TRBJ2-1; size: NA; D: TRBD1; V: TRBV7-2; DNA: TGTGCCAGCAGCTTAGCTACCGGGACAGGGGGCTATGAGCAGTTCTTC; CDR3: CASSLATGTGGYEQFF
length: 15; J: TRBJ1-5; size: NA; D: NA; V: TRBV19; DNA: TGTGCCAGTAGTTTGGAGACTTATAGCAATCAGCCCCAGCATTTT; CDR3: CASSLETYSNQPQHF
length: 11; J: TRBJ2-7; size: few; D: NA; V: TRBV20-1; DNA: TGCAGTGCTATGGGGACCTACGAGCAGTACTTC; CDR3: CSAMGTYEQYF
length: 12; J: TRBJ1-5; size: NA; D: NA; V: TRBV6-2/TRBV6-3; DNA: TGTGCCAGCAGTACGTCCAATCAGCCCCAGCATTTT; CDR3: CASSTSNQPQHF
length: 13; J: TRBJ2-2; size: NA; D: TRBD2; V: TRBV7-3; DNA: TGTGCCAGCGCGCGGGGGTACACCGGGGAGCTGTTTTTT; CDR3: CASARGYTGELFF
length: 17; J: TRBJ2-7; size: NA; D: NA; V: TRBV28; DNA: TGTGCCAGCAGTTTCCTTCCAAAAATCCCGGGACCGAGGGAGCAGTACTTC; CDR3: CASSFLPKIPGPREQYF